These 30 T cell receptor beta chains came from one sample sequenced in a study of blood T cell repertoires in COVID-19. Only in-frame clones appear in the TCRdb table, and some are missing; sequencing was by immunoSEQ multiplex PCR. The sample lists around 120,000 clones; about 92% were seen once. The sequenced material came from peripheral blood. The receptors here all came from a man aged 50-59 years with active COVID-19.

V is TRBV11-2 and J is TRBJ2-1, with 9 bases matching TRBD2. The CDR3 is made up of 17 amino acids. Germline V gene lookup returns CDR1 SGHAT and CDR2 FQNNGV. Trimming cost V 4 bases and J 6 bases; bases outside gene matches: 13. CDR3 sequence (DNA): TGTGCCAGCAGCTCAAGAGGTAGCCTAGCGGGGTTCAATGAGCAGTTCTTC. This sequence encodes CASSSRGSLAGFNEQFF.

Worth noting for this clone: In the same sample, other DNA sequences code for this CDR3. The chain has TRBV2 and TRBJ2-7, with 8 bases identical to TRBD1. Germline CDR1 SNHLY, CDR2 FYNNEI. The CDR3 totals 13 residues. The V segment lost 5 bases and the J segment 3 bases; nucleotides outside the gene matches: 3. DNA for the CDR3: TGTGCCAGCAGTAGACAGGGGTTCTACGAGCAGTACGTC. This sequence encodes CASSRQGFYEQYV.

The chain is built from TRBV7-8 and TRBJ1-5; TRBD1 matches at 8 bases. V was clipped by 5 bases and J by 7 bases; unmatched bases: 13. The CDR3 has 16 residues. The germline V gene has CDR1 SGHVS and CDR2 FQNEAQ. This CDR3 is CASSPGGRGLGQPQHF. The CDR3 DNA reads as TGTGCCAGCAGCCCGGGAGGCAGGGGGCTAGGGCAGCCCCAGCATTTT.

The V gene is TRBV9, the J gene TRBJ2-1, with 9 bases fitting TRBD1. CDR1 is SGDLS, CDR2 YYNGEE, per germline. The CDR3 has 15 residues. V dropped 3 bases and J dropped 7; count of bases not matched to a gene: 8. The DNA of the CDR3 is TGTGCCAGCAGCGGTGGACAGGGGTTGTGGAATGAGCAGTTCTTC. Protein product: CASSGGQGLWNEQFF.

The chain is built from TRBV27 and TRBJ1-6; 7 bases line up with TRBD1. Trimming removed 0 bases from V and 7 bases from J; junction bases left unmatched: 3. The CDR3 contains 15 residues. Germline V lookup: CDR1 MNHEY, CDR2 SMNVEV (reference sequence). CDR3 protein: CASSLSPGGNSPLHF. In DNA, the CDR3 is TGTGCCAGCAGTTTATCGCCAGGGGGAAATTCACCCCTCCACTTT.

This chain joins TRBV4-1 and TRBJ2-2, with 9 bases that match TRBD2. Germline-derived CDR1 and CDR2 are MGHRA and YSYEKL. The CDR3 is 17 amino acids. Trimming cost V 1 base and J 2 bases; bases outside gene matches: 5. The CDR3 DNA follows: TGCGCCAGCAGCCAAGGCGGGAGGGCCAATAACACCGGGGAGCTGTTTTTT. Translation: CASSQGGRANNTGELFF.

The chain carries TRBV14 and TRBJ2-7; TRBD1 matches at 9 bases. V gave up 1 base and J gave up 4 bases; unmatched junction bases: 2. CDR1 is SGHDN, CDR2 FVKESK, per germline. The CDR3 loop spans 14 amino acids. The CDR3 loop is CASSQGTGVYEQYF. Here the CDR3 DNA reads TGTGCCAGCAGCCAAGGGACAGGGGTATACGAGCAGTACTTC.

This CDR3 reads CASSLKHEQFF. The CDR3 bases are TGTGCCAGCAGTTTAAAGCATGAGCAGTTCTTC. The chain combines TRBV12-3 or TRBV12-4 with TRBJ2-1; D is ambiguous. This CDR3 comprises 11 residues. Trimming cost V 2 bases and J 8 bases, with 4 bases left between them.

The V and J genes are TRBV2 and TRBJ2-3; 8 nucleotides agree with TRBD2. Trimming took 8 bases from V and 3 from J; bases not matched to a gene: 4. The CDR3 has 13 residues. In germline, CDR1 is SNHLY, CDR2 FYNNEI. The CDR3 loop reads CASFAGGTDTQYF. DNA for the CDR3: TGTGCCAGCTTTGCGGGAGGAACAGATACGCAGTATTTT.

The sample holds one count of this clone. V is TRBV29-1 and J is TRBJ2-7; 12 nucleotides line up with TRBD1. CDR1 SQVTM and CDR2 ANQGSEA come from the germline V gene. The CDR3 is made up of 14 amino acids. V shed 1 base, J shed 6 bases, and the junction held 4 bases outside the gene matches. This chain's CDR3 is CSVEGGQGAVEQYF. CDR3 bases: TGCAGCGTTGAAGGGGGACAGGGGGCCGTCGAGCAGTACTTC.

The chain joins TRBV27 to TRBJ1-2; no definite D call. The length of the CDR3 is 16 residues. Germline-derived CDR1 and CDR2 are MNHEY and SMNVEV (reference sequence). The V end lost 6 bases, the J end lost 4 bases, and 21 bases lay between the germline ends. CDR3 in amino acids: CASSLRGGGGFYGYTF. CDR3 DNA sequence: TGTGCCAGCAGCCTCCGGGGAGGAGGCGGTTTCTATGGCTACACCTTC.

J is TRBJ2-2 and V is TRBV6-5; D possibly corresponds to TRBD1 (7 bases). This CDR3 has 16 amino acids. Germline-derived CDR1 and CDR2 are MNHEY and SVGAGI. V was cut by 2 bases and J by 4 bases, with 14 bases left in between. CDR3 coding DNA: TGTGCCAGCAGTTACGGCGGGACAGTAGGCACCGGGGAGCTGTTTTTT. Protein product: CASSYGGTVGTGELFF.

The rearrangement links TRBV24-1 to TRBJ2-7; 7 bases line up with TRBD1. This CDR3 comprises 13 residues. The V segment lost 2 bases and the J segment 5 bases; nucleotides outside the gene matches: 2. Germline loops: CDR1 KGHDR, CDR2 SFDVKD. In DNA form, the CDR3 reads TGTGCCACCAGTGATTCGACAGGGCACGAGCAGTACTTC. Protein sequence: CATSDSTGHEQYF.

This rearrangement joins TRBV11-2 to TRBJ2-1, with TRBD1 matching 9 bases. The CDR3 spans 16 residues. V trimming: 0 bases; J trimming: 6 bases; junction bases outside the gene matches: 6. Germline V gives CDR1 SGHAT, CDR2 FQNNGV. The CDR3 loop reads CASSLDHLTGGNEQFF. The DNA of the CDR3 is TGTGCCAGCAGCTTAGATCATCTGACAGGGGGCAATGAGCAGTTCTTC.

The chain uses TRBV9 and TRBJ1-1; D unresolved. Trimming removed 4 bases at V and 2 bases at J, with 9 bases between. The CDR3 contains 13 residues. Germline V gene sequence: CDR1 SGDLS, CDR2 YYNGEE. CDR3 DNA sequence: TGTGCCAGCAGCTCAGCGGTTAACACTGAAGCTTTCTTT. Translation gives CASSSAVNTEAFF.

The chain is built from TRBV3-1 (or the pseudogene TRBV3-2) and TRBJ1-2, with 7 bases identical to TRBD1. J lost 7 bases, V lost 6 bases, and 11 bases had no gene match. The CDR3 is made up of 14 amino acids. In germline, CDR1 is LGHDT, CDR2 YNNKEL (reference sequence). The CDR3, as DNA: TGTGCCAGCAGTCTACTTACAGGGGTCTCTGGCTACACCTTC. Translation gives CASSLLTGVSGYTF.

The chain couples TRBV5-1 to TRBJ1-4; no definite D call. Germline loops: CDR1 SGHRS, CDR2 YFSETQ. This CDR3 has 16 residues. Trimming removed 4 bases from V and 2 bases from J, with 15 bases in between. Written as DNA, the CDR3 is TGCGCCAGCAGCCGAGAGACTCAGTCTACTAATGAAAAACTGTTTTTT. Its protein product is CASSRETQSTNEKLFF.

The V and J genes are TRBV10-1 and TRBJ2-4; 8 bases are shared with TRBD2. This CDR3 contains 13 residues. The V gene's germline CDR1 is WNHNN and CDR2 SYGVQD (reference sequence). After removal of 5 bases from V and 11 bases from J, the junction contained 8 bases not matched to a gene. The CDR3 sequence: CASSSSGSSLQYF. Here the CDR3 DNA reads TGCGCCAGCAGTTCAAGCGGGAGCTCCCTTCAGTACTTC.

The chain is built from TRBV15 and TRBJ2-1; weak D call: TRBD2 (6 bases). V lost 5 bases to trimming and J lost 8 bases, with 19 bases between them. The germline V gene has CDR1 LNHNV and CDR2 YYDKDF (reference sequence). CDR3 size: 15 residues. In DNA form, the CDR3 reads TGTGCCACCAGCCCGGGGAGTAGGAGGGCGCATGAGCAGTTCTTC. Translation: CATSPGSRRAHEQFF.

This chain joins TRBV25-1 and TRBJ1-2; TRBD1 agrees at 7 bases. Germline lookup yields CDR1 MGHDK and CDR2 SYGVNS. The CDR3 runs to 13 residues. Unmatched junction bases numbered 5, after V lost 4 bases and J lost 6 bases. The CDR3 loop is CASSGTTGNGYTF. The CDR3 coding sequence is TGTGCCAGCAGTGGAACGACAGGGAATGGCTACACCTTC.

This rearrangement joins TRBV6-1 to TRBJ1-5, with D uncertain. CDR1 MNHNS and CDR2 SASEGT come from the germline V gene. The CDR3 has 13 amino acids. V was cut by 2 bases and J by 6 bases, with 8 bases left in between. DNA for the CDR3: TGTGCCAGCAGTGAAAGCGGGAGTCAGCCCCAGCATTTT. Translating it yields CASSESGSQPQHF.

The J gene is TRBJ2-1, the V gene TRBV2; 9 bases are shared with TRBD1. This CDR3 contains 13 residues. The germline gives CDR1 SNHLY, CDR2 FYNNEI. The J segment lost 6 bases and the V segment lost 6 bases, leaving 3 bases of the junction unmatched. The CDR3 loop reads CASSYRGRNEQFF. Written as DNA, the CDR3 is TGTGCCAGCAGCTACAGGGGGCGCAATGAGCAGTTCTTC.

The chain couples TRBV7-6 to TRBJ1-3; D unresolved. This CDR3 spans 15 amino acids. V gave up 5 bases and J gave up 0 bases, with 11 bases separating them. From germline, CDR1 is SGHVS and CDR2 FNYEAQ. The CDR3 is CASSRPGYSGNTIYF. The CDR3 coding sequence is TGTGCCAGCAGCCGCCCGGGATACTCTGGAAACACCATATATTTT.

The chain is built from TRBV7-2 and TRBJ1-2; D is unclear. This CDR3 is built from 11 residues. V lost 5 bases, J lost 7 bases, and 8 bases lay in between. The germline CDR1 and CDR2 sequences are SGHTA and FQGNSA. CDR3 nucleotides: TGTGCCAGCAGCAACCGGGGTGGCTACACCTTC. Protein: CASSNRGGYTF.

The chain joins TRBV2 to TRBJ2-2, with 7 nucleotides matching TRBD1. The V gene end was trimmed by 7 bases and the J gene end by 8 bases; junction bases not matched to a gene: 10. CDR1 and CDR2 from the germline V gene are SNHLY and FYNNEI. This CDR3 region has 14 residues. The CDR3 reads CASNQGESAGELFF. The CDR3 DNA reads as TGTGCCAGCAACCAGGGGGAGAGTGCGGGGGAGCTGTTTTTT.

The genes are TRBV6-5 and TRBJ2-5, with D possibly TRBD2 on 5 matching bases. Looked up from germline, CDR1 is MNHEY and CDR2 is SVGAGI. The CDR3 contains 14 residues. V dropped 4 bases and J dropped 1 base, with 10 bases sitting between them. Written as DNA, the CDR3 is TGTGCCAGCAGTTCCCTCGGGGTCCAAGAGACCCAGTACTTC. It yields the protein CASSSLGVQETQYF.

V usage is TRBV3-1 (or the pseudogene TRBV3-2) and J usage is TRBJ2-4; TRBD2 matches at 9 bases. The CDR3 length is 14 residues. After removal of 1 base from V and 6 bases from J, the junction contained 1 base not matched to a gene. Looked up from germline, CDR1 is LGHDT and CDR2 is YNNKEL (reference sequence). Written as DNA, the CDR3 is TGTGCCAGCAGCCAAGCACTAGCGGGAAACATTCAGTACTTC. This encodes CASSQALAGNIQYF.

V usage is TRBV6-5 and J usage is TRBJ1-2; D gene uncertain. Deletions cut 5 bases from V and 8 bases from J, with 9 bases between. This CDR3 has 11 residues. The germline V gene encodes CDR1 MNHEY and CDR2 SVGAGI. This CDR3 reads CASSPGGGYTF. CDR3 sequence (DNA): TGTGCCAGCAGTCCGGGTGGCGGCTACACCTTC.

This chain uses TRBV19 with TRBJ1-4, with D tentatively TRBD1 (5 bases). Germline V gene lookup returns CDR1 LNHDA and CDR2 SQIVND (reference sequence). This CDR3 has 15 amino acids. V lost 1 base to trimming and J lost 5 bases, with 11 bases between them. The CDR3 spells CASSIGSRANEKLFF. The DNA of the CDR3 is TGTGCCAGTAGTATAGGATCCAGGGCCAATGAAAAACTGTTTTTT.

This chain links TRBV11-3 with TRBJ2-2; no clear D gene. Trimming removed 1 base at V and 9 bases at J, with 12 bases between. The CDR3 runs 14 residues. Germline CDR1 SGHNT, CDR2 YENEEA. Here the CDR3 reads CASSLAATTWELFF. CDR3 sequence (DNA): TGTGCCAGCAGCTTAGCCGCCACAACGTGGGAGCTGTTTTTT.